This T cell receptor beta chain was obtained from a study of identical twins. This clonotype was counted at least ten times. This CDR3 spans 14 amino acids. V lost 1 base and J 3 bases, leaving 10 bases between the germline ends. Germline V gene sequence: CDR1 SGHRS, CDR2 YFSETQ. TCRdb re-derived calls from the 5' RACE reads in MiXCR, one entry per CDR3 protein. The data hold approximately 630,000 distinct CDR3 sequences, with under 8.5% observed a single time. These data were also reused for a study on yellow fever vaccine responses in identical twins.

This chain links TRBV5-1 with TRBJ1-1; D not certain. The material sequenced was PBMCs. This sequence was found in a young woman in good health. In DNA form, the CDR3 reads TGCGCCAGCAGCTTGCTGGGAGTCTACACTGAAGCTTTCTTT. It encodes CASSLLGVYTEAFF.